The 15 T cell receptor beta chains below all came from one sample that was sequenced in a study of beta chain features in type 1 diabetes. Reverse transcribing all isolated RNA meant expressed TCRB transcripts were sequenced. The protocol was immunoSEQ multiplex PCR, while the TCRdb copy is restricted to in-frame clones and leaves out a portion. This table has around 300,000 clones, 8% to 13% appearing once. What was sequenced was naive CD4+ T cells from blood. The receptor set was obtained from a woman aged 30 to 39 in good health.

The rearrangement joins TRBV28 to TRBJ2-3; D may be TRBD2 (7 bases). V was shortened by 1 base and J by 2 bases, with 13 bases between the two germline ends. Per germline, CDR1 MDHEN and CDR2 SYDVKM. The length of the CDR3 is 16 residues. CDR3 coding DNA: TGTGCCAGCAGTTTATTGGGGGGGCCTACCACAGATACGCAGTATTTT. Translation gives CASSLLGGPTTDTQYF.

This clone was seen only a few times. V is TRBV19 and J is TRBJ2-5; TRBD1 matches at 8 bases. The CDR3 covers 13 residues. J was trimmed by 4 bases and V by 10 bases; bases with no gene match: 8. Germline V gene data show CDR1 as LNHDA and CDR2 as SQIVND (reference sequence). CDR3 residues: CATGGQGGETQYF. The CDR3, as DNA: TGTGCCACCGGCGGACAGGGTGGAGAGACCCAGTACTTC.

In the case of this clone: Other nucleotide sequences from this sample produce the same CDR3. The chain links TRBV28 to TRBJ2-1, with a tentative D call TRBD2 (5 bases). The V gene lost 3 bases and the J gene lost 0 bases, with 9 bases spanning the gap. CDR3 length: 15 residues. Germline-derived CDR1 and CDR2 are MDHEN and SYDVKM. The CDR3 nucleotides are TGTGCCAGCAGTTTTGCTGGGAGCTCCTACAATGAGCAGTTCTTC. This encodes CASSFAGSSYNEQFF. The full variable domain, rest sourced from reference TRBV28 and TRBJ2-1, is DVKVTQSSRYLVKRTGEKVFLECVQDMDHENMFWYRQDPGLGLRLIYFSYDVKMKEKGDIPEGYSVSREKKERFSLILESASTNQTSMYLCASSFAGSSYNEQFFGPGTRLTVL.

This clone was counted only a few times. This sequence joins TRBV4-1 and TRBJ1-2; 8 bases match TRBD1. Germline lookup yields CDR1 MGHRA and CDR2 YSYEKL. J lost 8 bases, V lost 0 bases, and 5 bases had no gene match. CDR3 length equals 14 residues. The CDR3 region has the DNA TGCGCCAGCAGCCAAGACGACAGGGGAGACGGCTACACCTTC. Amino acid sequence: CASSQDDRGDGYTF.

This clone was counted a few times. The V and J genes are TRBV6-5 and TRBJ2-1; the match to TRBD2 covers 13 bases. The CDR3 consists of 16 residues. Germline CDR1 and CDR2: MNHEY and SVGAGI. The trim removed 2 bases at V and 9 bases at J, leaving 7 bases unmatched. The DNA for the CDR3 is TGTGCCAGCAGTTACACGGGACTAGCGGGAATCAGTGAGCAGTTCTTC. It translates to CASSYTGLAGISEQFF.

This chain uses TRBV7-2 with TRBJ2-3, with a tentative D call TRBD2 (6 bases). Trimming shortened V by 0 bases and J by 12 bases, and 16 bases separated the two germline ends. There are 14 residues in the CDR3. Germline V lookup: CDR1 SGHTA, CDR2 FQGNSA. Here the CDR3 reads CASSLARTPGSQYF. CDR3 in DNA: TGTGCCAGCAGCTTAGCGAGGACCCCCGGGAGTCAGTATTTT.

The CDR3 protein is CASSLLDSHTQYF. DNA for the CDR3: TGTGCCAGCAGCCTACTGGACTCCCATACGCAGTATTTT. This sequence joins TRBV9 and TRBJ2-3, with a tentative D call TRBD2 (5 bases). Trimming removed 4 bases from V and 7 bases from J, with 13 bases in between. Germline loops: CDR1 SGDLS, CDR2 YYNGEE. The CDR3 has 13 amino acids.

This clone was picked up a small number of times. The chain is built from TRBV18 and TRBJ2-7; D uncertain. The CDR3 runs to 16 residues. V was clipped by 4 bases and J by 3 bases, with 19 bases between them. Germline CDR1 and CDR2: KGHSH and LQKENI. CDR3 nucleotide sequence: TGTGCCAGCTCACTTCACCAGGAAGACCCTGGCTACGAGCAGTACTTC. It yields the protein CASSLHQEDPGYEQYF.

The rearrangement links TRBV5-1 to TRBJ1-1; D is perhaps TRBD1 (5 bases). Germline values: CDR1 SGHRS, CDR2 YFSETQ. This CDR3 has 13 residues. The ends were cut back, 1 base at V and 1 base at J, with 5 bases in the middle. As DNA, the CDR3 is TGCGCCAGCAGCTTGAGGGGGAACACTGAAGCTTTCTTT. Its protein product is CASSLRGNTEAFF.

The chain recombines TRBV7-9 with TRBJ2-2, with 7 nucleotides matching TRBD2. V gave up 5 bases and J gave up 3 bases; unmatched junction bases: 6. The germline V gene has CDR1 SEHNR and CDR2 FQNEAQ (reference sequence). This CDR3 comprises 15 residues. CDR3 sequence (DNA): TGTGCCAGCAGCCCACCGGGACTATACACCGGGGAGCTGTTTTTT. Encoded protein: CASSPPGLYTGELFF.

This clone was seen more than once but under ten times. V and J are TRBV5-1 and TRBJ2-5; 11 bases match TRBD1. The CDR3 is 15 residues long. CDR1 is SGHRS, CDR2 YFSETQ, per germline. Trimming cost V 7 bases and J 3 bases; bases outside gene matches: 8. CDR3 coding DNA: TGCGCCAGCGTAGGGACAGGGGGTCCGGAAGAGACCCAGTACTTC. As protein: CASVGTGGPEETQYF.

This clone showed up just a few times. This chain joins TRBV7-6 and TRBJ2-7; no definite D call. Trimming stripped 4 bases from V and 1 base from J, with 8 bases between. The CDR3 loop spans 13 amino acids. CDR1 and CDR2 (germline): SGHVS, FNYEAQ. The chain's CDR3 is CASSSSSSYEQYF. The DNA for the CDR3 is TGTGCCAGCAGCTCTTCCTCGTCCTACGAGCAGTACTTC. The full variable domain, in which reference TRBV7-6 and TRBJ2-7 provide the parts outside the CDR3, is GAGVSQSPRYKVTKRGQDVALRCDPISGHVSLYWYRQALGQGPEFLTYFNYEAQQDKSGLPNDRFSAERPEGSISTLTIQRTEQRDSAMYRCASSSSSSYEQYFGPGTRLTVT.

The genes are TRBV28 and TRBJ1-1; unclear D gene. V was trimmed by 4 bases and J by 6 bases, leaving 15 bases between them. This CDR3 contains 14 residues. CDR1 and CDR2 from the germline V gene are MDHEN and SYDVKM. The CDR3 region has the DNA TGTGCCAGCAGTTACCGGGGTCGGGGTTCTGAAGCTTTCTTT. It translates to CASSYRGRGSEAFF.

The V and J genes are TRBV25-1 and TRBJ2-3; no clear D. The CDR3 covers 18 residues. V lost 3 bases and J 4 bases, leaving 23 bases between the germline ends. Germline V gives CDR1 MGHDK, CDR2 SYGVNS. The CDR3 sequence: CASSDAAVSMKAADTQYF. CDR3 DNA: TGTGCCAGCAGTGACGCGGCGGTTAGCATGAAGGCGGCAGATACGCAGTATTTT.

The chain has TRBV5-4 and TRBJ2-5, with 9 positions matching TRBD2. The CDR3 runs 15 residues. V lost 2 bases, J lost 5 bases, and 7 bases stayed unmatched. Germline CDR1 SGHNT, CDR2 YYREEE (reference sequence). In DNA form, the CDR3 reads TGTGCCAGCAGCTTCGGACTAGCGAGGGAGGAGACCCAGTACTTC. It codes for CASSFGLAREETQYF.